A selection of T cell receptor beta chains follows, all from one sample in a study of regulatory T cells in long-lasting Graves disease. In TCRdb, the multiplex PCR reads were re-called with MiXCR into one record per CDR3 protein. This table has hundreds of thousands of distinct CDR3 sequences, about a sixth appearing once. These data also featured in a second study, about T cells in Graves' hyperthyroidism and ophthalmopathy.

The sample consisted of peripheral blood mononuclear cells (PBMCs), taken at new diagnosis, from a patient treated with antithyroid drugs. These receptors were obtained from a woman younger than 45 with Graves disease. The CDR3 runs from the conserved cysteine through the conserved F or W. Each record gives: J gene, clone size, D gene, V gene, CDR3 DNA, CDR3 protein. The D gene is left open where the match is weak. Where a row states a size, it is once, few, many or the class of an expanded clone; other rows omit it.

j_call: TRBJ2-3; clone_size: many; d_call: TRBD2; v_call: TRBV20-1; cdr3_nt: TGCAGTGCTAGAGATTCCCGGGGGAGGGGCACAGATACGCAGTATTTT; cdr3_aa: CSARDSRGRGTDTQYF
j_call: TRBJ2-7; clone_size: many; d_call: NA; v_call: TRBV18; cdr3_nt: TGTGCCAGCTCACCGACACTAAGAGGGAGTGGCTACGAGCAGTACTTC; cdr3_aa: CASSPTLRGSGYEQYF
j_call: TRBJ1-1; clone_size: NA; d_call: NA; v_call: TRBV11-2; cdr3_nt: TGTGCCAGCAAGTTAGGGGGGCCGAGAATGAACACTGAAGCTTTCTTT; cdr3_aa: CASKLGGPRMNTEAFF
j_call: TRBJ2-6; clone_size: NA; d_call: TRBD1; v_call: TRBV15; cdr3_nt: TGTGCCACCAGCAGAGGGACAGGGATTGGGGCCAACGTCCTGACTTTC; cdr3_aa: CATSRGTGIGANVLTF
j_call: TRBJ2-5; clone_size: NA; d_call: TRBD2; v_call: TRBV6-5; cdr3_nt: TGTGCCAGCAGTTACTCGGGCGGGAGAGGAGAGACCCAGTACTTC; cdr3_aa: CASSYSGGRGETQYF
j_call: TRBJ2-5; clone_size: many; d_call: TRBD1; v_call: TRBV6-2/TRBV6-3; cdr3_nt: TGTGCCAGCAGTTACGGGACAGGGATTGGGGGTGGCCAGTACTTC; cdr3_aa: CASSYGTGIGGGQYF
j_call: TRBJ1-3; clone_size: many; d_call: NA; v_call: TRBV5-1; cdr3_nt: TGCGCCAGCAGCTTGGCAGGGGCTGGAAACACCATATATTTT; cdr3_aa: CASSLAGAGNTIYF
j_call: TRBJ1-2; clone_size: NA; d_call: TRBD1; v_call: TRBV19; cdr3_nt: TGTGCCAGCCGGGGGGCAGGGGGTGATTTTGGCTACACCTTC; cdr3_aa: CASRGAGGDFGYTF
j_call: TRBJ2-3; clone_size: many; d_call: NA; v_call: TRBV9; cdr3_nt: TGTGCCAGCGACCGGTCGGGCACAGATACGCAGTATTTT; cdr3_aa: CASDRSGTDTQYF
j_call: TRBJ2-1; clone_size: few; d_call: TRBD2; v_call: TRBV6-2/TRBV6-3; cdr3_nt: TGTGCCAGCAGTTACCTCGGGACTAGCGACTCCTACAATGAGCAGTTCTTC; cdr3_aa: CASSYLGTSDSYNEQFF
j_call: TRBJ2-1; clone_size: few; d_call: TRBD2; v_call: TRBV18; cdr3_nt: TGTGCCAGCTCACCACGGGGGGCAGCGGGAGGGCCCGCTGAGCAGTTCTTC; cdr3_aa: CASSPRGAAGGPAEQFF
j_call: TRBJ2-7; clone_size: many; d_call: NA; v_call: TRBV11-2; cdr3_nt: TGTGCCAGCAGCTATTACGCCTCCTACGAGCAGTACTTC; cdr3_aa: CASSYYASYEQYF
j_call: TRBJ2-3; clone_size: NA; d_call: NA; v_call: TRBV5-1; cdr3_nt: TGCGCCAGCGCGGGACAGGGTACAGCGGGAGGACCGTATTTT; cdr3_aa: CASAGQGTAGGPYF
j_call: TRBJ2-1; clone_size: NA; d_call: NA; v_call: TRBV19; cdr3_nt: TGTGCCAGTAGTATAGTGGGGGGCCGAAGCTCCTACAATGAGCAGTTCTTC; cdr3_aa: CASSIVGGRSSYNEQFF
j_call: TRBJ1-2; clone_size: few; d_call: NA; v_call: TRBV7-3; cdr3_nt: TGTGCCAGCAGCTTAACCCCAGGGCGGAGTTATGGCTACACCTTC; cdr3_aa: CASSLTPGRSYGYTF
j_call: TRBJ2-5; clone_size: many; d_call: NA; v_call: TRBV30; cdr3_nt: TGTGCCTGGAGCCCCCTGGGAGAGACCCAGTACTTC; cdr3_aa: CAWSPLGETQYF
j_call: TRBJ1-2; clone_size: many; d_call: NA; v_call: TRBV2; cdr3_nt: TGTGCCAGCAGTGACAAGGTGGGCTATGGCTACACCTTC; cdr3_aa: CASSDKVGYGYTF
j_call: TRBJ1-1; clone_size: many; d_call: NA; v_call: TRBV12-3/TRBV12-4; cdr3_nt: TGTGCCAGCAGTTTTTTATCTCATGAAGCTTTCTTT; cdr3_aa: CASSFLSHEAFF
j_call: TRBJ2-5; clone_size: many; d_call: NA; v_call: TRBV7-8; cdr3_nt: TGTGCCAGCAGCTTTTCTATCGGAGATCAGGAGACCCAGTACTTC; cdr3_aa: CASSFSIGDQETQYF
j_call: TRBJ2-1; clone_size: many; d_call: TRBD2; v_call: TRBV28; cdr3_nt: TGTGCCAGCAGTACCTGGACTAGCGGGAGTGACAATGAGCAGTTCTTC; cdr3_aa: CASSTWTSGSDNEQFF
j_call: TRBJ2-1; clone_size: many; d_call: NA; v_call: TRBV3-1; cdr3_nt: TGTGCCAGCAGCGCCTCTAGTTCAGGTATTTTCGATGAGCAGTTCTTC; cdr3_aa: CASSASSSGIFDEQFF
j_call: TRBJ1-1; clone_size: many; d_call: NA; v_call: TRBV19; cdr3_nt: TGTGCCAGTACCTGGGAGAACACTGAAGCTTTCTTT; cdr3_aa: CASTWENTEAFF
j_call: TRBJ2-1; clone_size: many; d_call: TRBD1; v_call: TRBV5-5; cdr3_nt: TGTGCCAGCAGCCGACCCTGGACAGGGACGTATGAGCAGTTCTTC; cdr3_aa: CASSRPWTGTYEQFF
j_call: TRBJ1-5; clone_size: NA; d_call: NA; v_call: TRBV10-3; cdr3_nt: TGTGCCATCAGTGATCTAACGAGTAATCAGCCCCAGCATTTT; cdr3_aa: CAISDLTSNQPQHF
j_call: TRBJ1-1; clone_size: NA; d_call: TRBD1; v_call: TRBV25-1; cdr3_nt: TGTGCCAGCAGTCTACCGACAGGGTACATGAACACTGAAGCTTTCTTT; cdr3_aa: CASSLPTGYMNTEAFF
j_call: TRBJ2-1; clone_size: NA; d_call: TRBD2; v_call: TRBV24-1; cdr3_nt: TGTGCCACCAGTTTAGCGGGAATTGGGCGGGACAATGAGCAGTTCTTC; cdr3_aa: CATSLAGIGRDNEQFF
j_call: TRBJ2-2; clone_size: NA; d_call: TRBD2; v_call: TRBV27; cdr3_nt: TGTGCCAGCAAAGGACTAGCGGGAGGTCTCATCGGAAACACCGGGGAGCTGTTTTTT; cdr3_aa: CASKGLAGGLIGNTGELFF
j_call: TRBJ2-1; clone_size: few; d_call: NA; v_call: TRBV19; cdr3_nt: TGTGCCAGTAGTACTATCCCTCGGGGCGGGTTCTCCTACAATGAGCAGTTCTTC; cdr3_aa: CASSTIPRGGFSYNEQFF
j_call: TRBJ1-6; clone_size: few; d_call: TRBD1; v_call: TRBV7-3; cdr3_nt: TGTGCCAGCAGCTCGTCCCAGGGGGGACCCCTCCACTTT; cdr3_aa: CASSSSQGGPLHF
j_call: TRBJ2-3; clone_size: many; d_call: TRBD2; v_call: TRBV27; cdr3_nt: TGTGCCAGCAAGGCCCGGACTAGCGGGAGTAGCACAGATACGCAGTATTTT; cdr3_aa: CASKARTSGSSTDTQYF
j_call: TRBJ2-7; clone_size: many; d_call: NA; v_call: TRBV4-1; cdr3_nt: TGCGCCAGCAGCCAATACACACAAGGGACTTACTACTTCCACGAGCAGTACTTC; cdr3_aa: CASSQYTQGTYYFHEQYF
j_call: TRBJ2-1; clone_size: many; d_call: TRBD2; v_call: TRBV12-3/TRBV12-4; cdr3_nt: TGTGCCAGCAGTTCCTGGACTAGCGGGAGGGCCAGTGAGCAGTTCTTC; cdr3_aa: CASSSWTSGRASEQFF
j_call: TRBJ2-5; clone_size: NA; d_call: NA; v_call: TRBV20-1; cdr3_nt: TGCAGCGTAGTGCAGCAGGTTTTATGGGAGACCCAGTACTTC; cdr3_aa: CSVVQQVLWETQYF
j_call: TRBJ2-1; clone_size: few; d_call: TRBD1; v_call: TRBV6-2/TRBV6-3; cdr3_nt: TGTGCCAGCAGTTACCTAGGGACAGGGGAAATCAATGAGCAGTTCTTC; cdr3_aa: CASSYLGTGEINEQFF
j_call: TRBJ1-5; clone_size: NA; d_call: NA; v_call: TRBV27; cdr3_nt: TGTGCCAGCAGTTCCCGGGACCCCGGCGGCGGGAGTCAGCCCCAGCATTTT; cdr3_aa: CASSSRDPGGGSQPQHF
j_call: TRBJ1-2; clone_size: few; d_call: TRBD1; v_call: TRBV2; cdr3_nt: TGTGCCAGCAGTTTATCCGGGACAGGGGATGGCTACACCTTC; cdr3_aa: CASSLSGTGDGYTF
j_call: TRBJ1-5; clone_size: NA; d_call: NA; v_call: TRBV19; cdr3_nt: TGTGCCAGTAGTATTCGAGGGGTTGGTCAGCCCCAGCATTTT; cdr3_aa: CASSIRGVGQPQHF
j_call: TRBJ2-5; clone_size: many; d_call: NA; v_call: TRBV18; cdr3_nt: TGTGCCAGCTCAACCGTAGATGGGGGGGAGACCCAGTACTTC; cdr3_aa: CASSTVDGGETQYF
j_call: TRBJ1-3; clone_size: NA; d_call: NA; v_call: TRBV29-1; cdr3_nt: TGCAGCGTTGAAATGGTAGGGGATGACACCATATATTTT; cdr3_aa: CSVEMVGDDTIYF
j_call: TRBJ2-1; clone_size: few; d_call: NA; v_call: TRBV29-1; cdr3_nt: TGCAGCGTTGAGACTGTGGGGGGTACCTACAATGAGCAGTTCTTC; cdr3_aa: CSVETVGGTYNEQFF
j_call: TRBJ2-5; clone_size: few; d_call: NA; v_call: TRBV29-1; cdr3_nt: TGCAGCGTTGGGACCTCGGGGGCCCAGTACTTC; cdr3_aa: CSVGTSGAQYF
j_call: TRBJ2-3; clone_size: many; d_call: TRBD2; v_call: TRBV10-3; cdr3_nt: TGTGCCACCAAGAGGACTAGCGGGAGCTCAGATACGCAGTATTTT; cdr3_aa: CATKRTSGSSDTQYF
j_call: TRBJ2-3; clone_size: many; d_call: NA; v_call: TRBV12-3/TRBV12-4; cdr3_nt: TGTGCCAGCAGTTTAGTAATTGATCGTACAGATACGCAGTATTTT; cdr3_aa: CASSLVIDRTDTQYF
j_call: TRBJ2-3; clone_size: NA; d_call: NA; v_call: TRBV20-1; cdr3_nt: TGCAGTGCTAGCTTGGACGGGCCTAGCACAGATACGCAGTATTTT; cdr3_aa: CSASLDGPSTDTQYF
j_call: TRBJ2-7; clone_size: few; d_call: NA; v_call: TRBV2; cdr3_nt: TGTGCCAGCAGTGATGTACTAGCTGACGAGCAGTACTTC; cdr3_aa: CASSDVLADEQYF
j_call: TRBJ2-7; clone_size: few; d_call: NA; v_call: TRBV20-1; cdr3_nt: TGCAGTGCTAGGGGGACGGCTACCTACGAGCAGTACTTC; cdr3_aa: CSARGTATYEQYF
j_call: TRBJ1-1; clone_size: many; d_call: TRBD1; v_call: TRBV20-1; cdr3_nt: TGCAGTGCTAGACAAACAGGGGGCCCGAACACTGAAGCTTTCTTT; cdr3_aa: CSARQTGGPNTEAFF
j_call: TRBJ2-2; clone_size: NA; d_call: NA; v_call: TRBV27; cdr3_nt: TGTGCCAGCAGTTTACTCAACTCAATCGAGGAGCTGTTTTTT; cdr3_aa: CASSLLNSIEELFF
j_call: TRBJ1-3; clone_size: NA; d_call: NA; v_call: TRBV6-1; cdr3_nt: TGTGCCAGCAGCCTCCCCCCCAGTCGCTCTGGAAACACCATATATTTT; cdr3_aa: CASSLPPSRSGNTIYF
j_call: TRBJ2-7; clone_size: many; d_call: NA; v_call: TRBV6-2/TRBV6-3; cdr3_nt: TGTGCCAGCAGTGAAGAAGATGGTGTAGCCTACGAGCAGTACTTC; cdr3_aa: CASSEEDGVAYEQYF
j_call: TRBJ2-1; clone_size: few; d_call: TRBD2; v_call: TRBV27; cdr3_nt: TGTGCCAGCAGCATAATACGGACTAGCGGGATAAATGAGCAGTTCTTC; cdr3_aa: CASSIIRTSGINEQFF
j_call: TRBJ2-7; clone_size: many; d_call: NA; v_call: TRBV19; cdr3_nt: TGTGCCAGTAGCGGGGATGGTGAGGGCCTCTACGAGCAGTACTTC; cdr3_aa: CASSGDGEGLYEQYF
j_call: TRBJ1-4; clone_size: many; d_call: NA; v_call: TRBV5-5; cdr3_nt: TGTGCCAGCAGCTTAATCCCGGGGAGGGAAAAACTGTTTTTT; cdr3_aa: CASSLIPGREKLFF
j_call: TRBJ1-2; clone_size: few; d_call: TRBD1; v_call: TRBV27; cdr3_nt: TGTGCCAGCAGTTTCCGGGACAGGGTTTCGTTGGATGGCTACACCTTC; cdr3_aa: CASSFRDRVSLDGYTF
j_call: TRBJ2-3; clone_size: many; d_call: NA; v_call: TRBV7-2; cdr3_nt: TGTGCCAGCAGCCGCACGGGACCGGCAACTAGCACAGATACGCAGTATTTT; cdr3_aa: CASSRTGPATSTDTQYF